The 28 T cell receptor beta chains given below trace back to one sample, sequenced in a study of shared clonotypes between healthy human individuals. Positive CCR7 selection of CD45RO-negative cells yielded the naive CD8 cells, and terminally differentiated effector memory CD45RA+ cells were excluded. Produced via immunoSEQ multiplex PCR; TCRdb's table is partial and in-frame only. The sample contains 800,000 to 950,000 clones, about 96% of which appear only once. The material sequenced was naive CD8+ T cells sorted from blood. The source of these receptors is a man aged 30 to 45 in good health.

The chain is built from TRBV6-1 and TRBJ2-5; possibly TRBD2 for D (5 bases). This CDR3 has 15 amino acids. The germline V and J ends were trimmed by 5 bases and 4 bases, with 17 bases remaining between them. Per germline, CDR1 MNHNS and CDR2 SASEGT. The CDR3 bases are TGTGCCAGCAGTCCCGTCGTTGGCGGGCGAGAGACCCAGTACTTC. Residues: CASSPVVGGRETQYF.

This clone came up once. The V gene is TRBV11-2, the J gene TRBJ2-6; D unresolved. V dropped 2 bases and J dropped 0 bases, with 5 bases sitting between them. The germline V gene has CDR1 SGHAT and CDR2 FQNNGV. This CDR3 contains 15 residues. The CDR3 DNA reads TGTGCCAGCAGCTTATGGAGCTCTGGGGCCAACGTCCTGACTTTC. This gives the protein CASSLWSSGANVLTF.

The chain has TRBV13 and TRBJ2-1, with 11 bases aligning to TRBD2. V shed 5 bases and J 3 bases; nucleotides not matched to a gene: 6. The CDR3 totals 16 residues. Germline V CDR1 and CDR2: PRHDT, FYEKMQ (reference sequence). The CDR3 sequence: CASSTVGTSGYNEQFF. DNA for the CDR3: TGTGCCAGCAGCACTGTCGGGACTAGCGGCTACAATGAGCAGTTCTTC.

The chain is built from TRBV6-6 and TRBJ2-5, with D maybe TRBD2 (5 bases). Germline CDR1 is MNHNY and CDR2 is SVGAGI (reference sequence). CDR3 length equals 13 residues. V shed 7 bases and J shed 5 bases, with 14 bases lying between them. The CDR3 DNA sequence: TGTGCCAGCATCACGATCCCGGGGGAGACCCAGTACTTC. Translating gives CASITIPGETQYF.

The chain is built from TRBV7-9 and TRBJ1-5; 7 nucleotides match TRBD1. Trimming removed 0 bases from V and 2 bases from J; junction bases left unmatched: 1. In germline, CDR1 is SEHNR, CDR2 FQNEAQ (reference sequence). The CDR3 spans 15 residues. CDR3 amino acids: CASSLAGQRNQPQHF. DNA for the CDR3: TGTGCCAGCAGCTTAGCGGGACAGCGCAATCAGCCCCAGCATTTT.

The chain has TRBV7-9 and TRBJ2-7, with D perhaps TRBD2 (5 bases). There are 18 residues in the CDR3. Germline CDR1 is SEHNR and CDR2 is FQNEAQ (reference sequence). The V gene lost 4 bases and the J gene lost 3 bases, with 25 bases spanning the gap. CDR3 loop: CASSSALAAYAGRYEQYF. Written as DNA, the CDR3 is TGTGCCAGCAGCTCGGCTTTGGCAGCTTATGCGGGCCGCTACGAGCAGTACTTC.

V gene TRBV10-2 combines with J gene TRBJ2-1; 11 nucleotides match TRBD2. The CDR3 totals 14 residues. Germline V gives CDR1 WSHSY, CDR2 SAAADI. Germline trimming cut 2 bases from V and 8 bases from J; bases unmatched to any gene: 2. The CDR3 sequence: CASSENSGRDEQFF. For the CDR3, the DNA is TGCGCCAGCAGTGAGAATAGCGGGAGGGATGAGCAGTTCTTC.

This clone is a singleton in its sample. This chain links TRBV5-1 with TRBJ2-7; D possibly uses TRBD1 or TRBD2 (5 bases each). The CDR3 is 14 residues long. The germline CDR1 and CDR2 sequences are SGHRS and YFSETQ. The V gene lost 2 bases and the J gene lost 2 bases, with 11 bases spanning the gap. The CDR3 region is CASSLGDGTYEQYF. The DNA of the CDR3 is TGCGCCAGCAGCTTAGGGGACGGTACCTACGAGCAGTACTTC.

This rearrangement joins TRBV27 to TRBJ2-5, with a weak D call TRBD1 (5 bases). The V end was cut by 8 bases, the J end by 4 bases, with 17 bases between. The CDR3 is made up of 14 amino acids. Germline V gene lookup returns CDR1 MNHEY and CDR2 SMNVEV (reference sequence). The CDR3 here is CASGHSASRETQYF. The CDR3, as DNA: TGTGCCAGCGGACACTCCGCCTCTCGAGAGACCCAGTACTTC.

The chain combines TRBV12-5 with TRBJ2-2, with 10 bases lining up with TRBD2. Losses at the gene ends were 3 bases for V and 7 bases for J; bases not matched to a gene: 5. The CDR3 runs to 15 residues. Looked up from germline, CDR1 is LGHNT and CDR2 is FRNRAP. CDR3 DNA: TGTGCTAGTGGTTTAACTAGCGGGATTGGCGGGGAGCTGTTTTTT. As protein: CASGLTSGIGGELFF.

The chain has TRBV6-5 and TRBJ1-1; no firm D call. The length of the CDR3 is 16 residues. Trimming left V 1 base short and J 5 bases short, with 17 bases between. Germline CDR1 reads MNHEY; CDR2 reads SVGAGI. The CDR3 coding sequence is TGTGCCAGCAGTTACTACTCAATAACGGGAGGGACTGAAGCTTTCTTT. As protein: CASSYYSITGGTEAFF.

The table lists this clone with a count of one. This rearrangement joins TRBV28 to TRBJ2-7; TRBD1 is a possible D gene (5 bases). Trimming took off 5 bases at V and 1 base at J, with 18 bases between the two ends. The CDR3 totals 16 residues. CDR1 is MDHEN and CDR2 is SYDVKM in the germline V gene. The CDR3 nucleotides read TGTGCCAGCAGTCTCACATCTTCTGACAGTTCCTACGAGCAGTACTTC. Translating it yields CASSLTSSDSSYEQYF.

The CDR3 nucleotides read TGCAGCGTTGAAAACCGGGAACTCACCGGGGAGCTGTTTTTT. Amino acids: CSVENRELTGELFF. The chain carries TRBV29-1 and TRBJ2-2; possible D gene TRBD2, 5 bases. The ends were cut back, 2 bases at V and 4 bases at J, with 11 bases in the middle. Germline assignment: CDR1 SQVTM and CDR2 ANQGSEA. The CDR3 consists of 14 residues.

This rearrangement joins TRBV10-3 to TRBJ2-3; D is possibly TRBD2 (6 bases). Germline V gene lookup returns CDR1 ENHRY and CDR2 SYGVKD. The length of the CDR3 is 16 residues. Trimming cost V 3 bases and J 8 bases, with 21 bases left between them. The CDR3 coding sequence is TGTGCCATCAGTGACCCAGGTAGCGGACCAAGGGGTACGCAGTATTTT. It yields the protein CAISDPGSGPRGTQYF.

The genes are TRBV2 and TRBJ1-2, with 11 nucleotides matching TRBD1. CDR1 and CDR2 (germline): SNHLY, FYNNEI. The V and J ends lost 4 bases and 6 bases, in that order; junction bases with no gene match: 10. This CDR3 is built from 16 residues. The CDR3 loop is CASSGEDRGLYNGYTF. In nucleotides, the CDR3 is TGTGCCAGCAGTGGTGAGGACAGGGGGCTCTATAATGGCTACACCTTC.

The rearrangement links TRBV7-9 to TRBJ2-3, with D possibly matching TRBD1 (5 bases). The CDR3 is 15 residues long. Germline assignment: CDR1 SEHNR and CDR2 FQNEAQ (reference sequence). Trimming stripped 5 bases from V and 4 bases from J, with 16 bases between. This CDR3 reads CASSERPGSPDTQYF. The CDR3 coding sequence is TGTGCCAGCAGCGAACGACCAGGGTCCCCAGATACGCAGTATTTT.

The rearrangement links TRBV28 to TRBJ1-1; D call uncertain. The CDR3 has 15 residues. From germline, CDR1 is MDHEN and CDR2 SYDVKM. Trimming took 4 bases from V and 1 from J, leaving 13 bases between them. The CDR3 nucleotides are TGTGCCAGCAGTTCCCGCCCCGGAAAGAACACTGAAGCTTTCTTT. Amino acid sequence: CASSSRPGKNTEAFF.

Of note for this clone: This same CDR3 is encoded by further DNA sequences in the sample. The V gene is TRBV4-1, the J gene TRBJ2-7; D may be TRBD1 (5 bases). CDR1 MGHRA and CDR2 YSYEKL come from the germline V gene. This CDR3 contains 14 residues. V was clipped by 2 bases and J by 1 base, with 9 bases between them. CDR3 sequence: CASSQRAGSYEQYF. In DNA, the CDR3 is TGCGCCAGCAGCCAACGGGCAGGGTCCTACGAGCAGTACTTC.

The rearrangement joins TRBV19 to TRBJ2-7, with D possibly matching TRBD2 (5 bases). This CDR3 region has 14 residues. Germline loops: CDR1 LNHDA, CDR2 SQIVND (reference sequence). Trimming removed 0 bases at V and 2 bases at J, with 8 bases between. CDR3 nucleotide sequence: TGTGCCAGTAGTATAGAACCCGGGGCCTACGAGCAGTACTTC. It translates to CASSIEPGAYEQYF.

On this clone itself: In the same sample, other DNA sequences code for this CDR3. V and J are TRBV11-2 and TRBJ1-1; unclear D gene. With 1 base removed from V and 5 bases from J, the gap between germline ends came to 8 bases. This CDR3 is built from 13 residues. Germline V gene lookup returns CDR1 SGHAT and CDR2 FQNNGV. CDR3 protein: CASSLGAGTEAFF. The CDR3 bases are TGTGCCAGCAGCTTAGGGGCCGGTACTGAAGCTTTCTTT.

The sample holds one count of this clone. This rearrangement joins TRBV27 to TRBJ2-7; D is unclear. V lost 2 bases to trimming and J lost 2 bases, with 10 bases between them. The CDR3 length is 14 residues. Per the germline V gene, CDR1 is MNHEY and CDR2 is SMNVEV (reference sequence). The CDR3 here is CASSLDQRTYEQYF. CDR3 bases: TGTGCCAGCAGTTTAGATCAGCGCACCTACGAGCAGTACTTC.

The rearrangement joins TRBV6-1 to TRBJ1-1; 10 bases fit TRBD1. The CDR3 spans 14 residues. Per germline, CDR1 MNHNS and CDR2 SASEGT. Losses at the gene ends were 8 bases for V and 4 bases for J; bases not matched to a gene: 7. This CDR3 is CASADRGWVTEAFF. The CDR3 coding sequence is TGTGCCAGCGCGGACAGGGGGTGGGTCACTGAAGCTTTCTTT.

The chain employs TRBV13 and TRBJ2-5; the D gene is possibly TRBD2 (6 bases). Trimming stripped 2 bases from V and 3 bases from J, with 7 bases between. There are 13 residues in the CDR3. CDR1 is PRHDT, CDR2 FYEKMQ, per germline (reference sequence). CDR3 in amino acids: CASSLIAEETQYF. CDR3 DNA: TGTGCCAGCAGCTTAATAGCGGAAGAGACCCAGTACTTC.

This clone turned up a few times. The chain couples TRBV7-9 to TRBJ2-5, with 7 nucleotides matching TRBD1. Germline V gene data show CDR1 as SEHNR and CDR2 as FQNEAQ (reference sequence). The CDR3 spans 16 residues. J lost 0 bases, V lost 5 bases, and 9 bases had no gene match. CDR3 nucleotides: TGTGCCAGCAGCCCACGACAGGGCTGGAACCAAGAGACCCAGTACTTC. This codes for CASSPRQGWNQETQYF. Full variable domain (missing parts from reference TRBV7-9 and TRBJ2-5): DTGVSQNPRHKITKRGQNVTFRCDPISEHNRLYWYRQTLGQGPEFLTYFQNEAQLEKSRLLSDRFSAERPKGSFSTLEIQRTEQGDSAMYLCASSPRQGWNQETQYFGPGTRLLVL.

This clone was counted once. The chain recombines TRBV6-1 with TRBJ2-7; D is possibly TRBD1 (5 bases). CDR1 MNHNS and CDR2 SASEGT come from the germline V gene. V was shortened by 8 bases and J by 4 bases, with 15 bases between the two germline ends. The CDR3 is 13 residues long. CDR3 residues: CASDPTDWYEQYF. In DNA, the CDR3 is TGTGCCAGCGATCCGACAGACTGGTACGAGCAGTACTTC.

CDR3 in amino acids: CASSQRENTEAFF. CDR3 nucleotide sequence: TGTGCCAGCTCTCAGCGGGAGAACACTGAAGCTTTCTTT. The chain carries TRBV5-4 and TRBJ1-1; D ambiguous. CDR1 is SGHNT and CDR2 is YYREEE in the germline V gene (reference sequence). The CDR3 runs 13 residues. Trimming took off 7 bases at V and 1 base at J, with 11 bases between the two ends.

The chain uses TRBV15 and TRBJ2-1, with D perhaps matching TRBD2 (6 bases). From germline, CDR1 is LNHNV and CDR2 YYDKDF (reference sequence). The ends were cut back, 0 bases at V and 10 bases at J, with 16 bases in the middle. This CDR3 region has 15 residues. CDR3 sequence reads: CATSRDHGSSAEQFF. In DNA form, the CDR3 reads TGTGCCACCAGCAGAGATCACGGGAGCAGCGCCGAGCAGTTCTTC.

The chain couples TRBV7-9 to TRBJ2-1; TRBD1 or TRBD2 may be the D gene (5 bases each). Germline values: CDR1 SEHNR, CDR2 FQNEAQ (reference sequence). V gave up 1 base and J gave up 2 bases, with 15 bases separating them. This CDR3 comprises 17 residues. The CDR3 DNA follows: TGTGCCAGCAGCTTAGGTCCGATCACGGGACCCTACAATGAGCAGTTCTTC. This translates into CASSLGPITGPYNEQFF.